This T cell receptor (beta chain) was retrieved from a study of regulatory T cells in long-lasting Graves disease. Arm-PCR of CDR3 regions and iRepertoire HTBI primers were used to build TCR beta libraries. Per the original data handling: Throughout the samples, researchers identified 62 TRBV and approximately 15 TRBJ segments. TCRdb ran MiXCR on the multiplex PCR reads and lists one entry per CDR3 protein. TCRdb, rather than the study authors, made the V and J calls. The sample has a few hundred thousand distinct CDR3 sequences, around a sixth seen once. Details on this clonotype: Compared with germline, one end of the junction differs, possibly owing to a read error.

This sample's time point: newly diagnosed GD, antithyroid drugs for less than 3 months. From PBMCs, RNA was extracted and then used to make the TCR library. American Thyroid Association guidelines defined how Graves' disease was diagnosed. The CDR3 is made up of 14 amino acids. The data were also submitted as part of a second study, on T cells in Graves' hyperthyroidism and ophthalmopathy. This second study says: Most thyroid clonotypes expanded above 0.001 were also detected in blood.

The sample was peripheral blood mononuclear cells (PBMCs), taken at new diagnosis, from a patient treated with antithyroid drugs. This receptor was obtained from a woman in her 30s with Graves disease. V and J are TRBV12-3 or TRBV12-4 and TRBJ2-5, with D possibly TRBD1 on 6 matching bases. The CDR3 bases are TGTGCCAGCGGTTTAGTAGGGGGACGGGAGACCCAGTACTTC. It is translated as CASGLVGGRETQYF.